A selection of T cell receptor beta chains follows, all from one sample in a study of identical twins. TCRdb called the 5' RACE reads again in MiXCR, with one record for every CDR3 protein. Here the sample spans more than 350,000 distinct CDR3 sequences, 7% to 9.5% being singletons. Sample: naive T cells sorted from blood. These receptor sequences come from a woman aged 45 to 65 in good health. CDR3s include the opening cysteine and the closing phenylalanine or tryptophan. A D gene is named only where the DNA matches it firmly. Where a row states a size, it is once, few, many or the class of an expanded clone; other rows omit it.

j_gene	abundance	len	d_gene	v_gene	CDR3nt	CDR3aa
TRBJ2-1	.	15	TRBD2	TRBV5-1	TGCGCCAGCAGCTTGGTCGACGCGGGAGAAGGTGAGCAGTTCTTC	CASSLVDAGEGEQFF
TRBJ2-7	.	13	.	TRBV30	TGTGCCTGGGGGCGGACAGTCTCCTACGAGCAGTACTTC	CAWGRTVSYEQYF
TRBJ2-3	.	14	TRBD2	TRBV5-1	TGCGCCAGCAGTGGACTAGCGGACACAGATACGCAGTATTTT	CASSGLADTDTQYF
TRBJ1-4	.	13	.	TRBV10-3	TGTGCCATCAGCTACTTAGCTAATGAAAAACTGTTTTTT	CAISYLANEKLFF
TRBJ2-3	few	15	TRBD2	TRBV5-1	TGCGCCAGCAGCTCGACTAGCGGGGACACAGATACGCAGTATTTT	CASSSTSGDTDTQYF
TRBJ2-1	.	16	TRBD2	TRBV27	TGTGCCAGCAGTCTCAACTTAGCGGGTTTTTTGAATGAGCAGTTCTTC	CASSLNLAGFLNEQFF
TRBJ2-1	many	18	TRBD2	TRBV7-9	TGTGCCAGCAGCCCCCGGAGGGATCTAGCGGGGGTGGCCAATGAGCAGTTCTTC	CASSPRRDLAGVANEQFF
TRBJ1-2	.	13	.	TRBV27	TGTGCCAGCAGACCGACAGCCAACTATGGCTACACCTTC	CASRPTANYGYTF
TRBJ2-2	many	13	.	TRBV11-2	TGTGCCAGCAGCTGGTCGATCACCGGGGAGCTGTTTTTT	CASSWSITGELFF
TRBJ2-5	many	13	TRBD1	TRBV29-1	TGCAGCATAGCCGGGACAGGGCAAGAGACCCAGTACTTC	CSIAGTGQETQYF
TRBJ2-3	many	13	.	TRBV20-1	TGCAGTGCTAAACTTGGCGGCACAGATACGCAGTATTTT	CSAKLGGTDTQYF
TRBJ2-3	.	13	.	TRBV20-1	TGCAGTGCTAGACGCCCCGGGGCAGATACGCAGTATTTT	CSARRPGADTQYF
TRBJ2-1	.	17	TRBD2	TRBV3-1	TGTGCCATCAGCCAAGGAACTAGCGGTGGCTCCTACAATGAGCAGTTCTTC	CAISQGTSGGSYNEQFF
TRBJ1-1	many	15	.	TRBV12-3/TRBV12-4	TGTGCCAGCAGTTTGGGGGGCGCTGGGAACACTGAAGCTTTCTTT	CASSLGGAGNTEAFF
TRBJ2-1	.	12	.	TRBV12-3/TRBV12-4	TGTGCCAGCAGTTTAGCGGCCCTCGGTCAGTTCTTC	CASSLAALGQFF
TRBJ2-1	.	12	.	TRBV28	TGTGCCAGCACTCGTAGTCGGAATGAGCAGTTCTTC	CASTRSRNEQFF
TRBJ2-1	.	15	TRBD2	TRBV24-1	TGTGCCACCAGTGATCGGACTAGGTTCTACAATGAGCAGTTCTTC	CATSDRTRFYNEQFF
TRBJ2-4	.	13	.	TRBV5-4	TGTGCCAGCAGCGTCGGGCCCGAAAACATTCAGTACTTC	CASSVGPENIQYF
TRBJ2-7	.	14	.	TRBV5-1	TGCGCCAGCAGCTTGAAAGGCACCATATACGAGCAGTACTTC	CASSLKGTIYEQYF
TRBJ2-7	few	15	.	TRBV14	TGTGCCAGCAGCCAAGTGGGGGTGATCCCCTACGAGCAGTACTTC	CASSQVGVIPYEQYF
TRBJ2-6	many	18	TRBD2	TRBV11-2	TGTGCCAGCAGCATACGACTAGCGGGAGGTTCTGGGGCCAACGTCCTGACTTTC	CASSIRLAGGSGANVLTF
TRBJ1-2	.	14	TRBD1	TRBV6-1	TGTGCCGGCTTCAGGGGACAGGGTTCTTATGGCTACACCTTC	CAGFRGQGSYGYTF
TRBJ1-3	.	13	.	TRBV19	TGTGCCAGTAAGAGGGCAGGGACGGACACCACATATTTT	CASKRAGTDTTYF
TRBJ2-3	few	17	TRBD2	TRBV5-1	TGCGCCAGCAGCTATCGGACTAGCGGGAGGGGCACAGATACGCAGTATTTT	CASSYRTSGRGTDTQYF
TRBJ1-1	many	14	.	TRBV3-1	TGTGCCAGCAGCCAAGGTTCGGGAAGGACTGAAGCTTTCTTT	CASSQGSGRTEAFF
TRBJ1-3	many	15	.	TRBV6-5	TGTGCCAGCAGTTTACGAGGATCCTCTGGAAACACCATATATTTT	CASSLRGSSGNTIYF
TRBJ2-5	.	16	.	TRBV27	TGTGCCAGCAGTTTATCGTGGGGCTGGTCCCAAGAGACCCAGTACTTC	CASSLSWGWSQETQYF
TRBJ2-7	few	12	.	TRBV2	TGTGCCAGCAGCCCCCTAACCTACGAGCAGTACTTC	CASSPLTYEQYF
TRBJ1-2	many	14	TRBD1	TRBV10-3	TGTGCCAGCCAACAGGGGGTCCTTAACTATGGCTACACCTTC	CASQQGVLNYGYTF
TRBJ1-1	.	14	TRBD1	TRBV12-3/TRBV12-4	TGTGCCAGCAGCCGGACAGGGGTGAACACTGAAGCTTTCTTT	CASSRTGVNTEAFF
TRBJ1-2	few	13	.	TRBV5-1	TGCGCCAGCAGCTTGGCCGGGAGGGATGGCTACACCTTC	CASSLAGRDGYTF
TRBJ1-6	.	16	.	TRBV28	TGTGCCAGCAGTCCGTTTGGGGGGCAGGATAATTCACCCCTCCACTTT	CASSPFGGQDNSPLHF
TRBJ2-5	few	12	.	TRBV13	TGTGCCAGCAGCCCTCCAGTGGAGACCCAGTACTTC	CASSPPVETQYF
TRBJ2-3	.	16	TRBD2	TRBV5-1	TGCGCCAGCAGCCCCTACCCAGCGGGAGGGGCAGATACGCAGTATTTT	CASSPYPAGGADTQYF
TRBJ2-1	few	17	TRBD1	TRBV5-1	TGCGCCAGCAGCTGGAAAGGGGCCGGGACAGCTTACAATGAGCAGTTCTTC	CASSWKGAGTAYNEQFF
TRBJ1-5	few	13	.	TRBV29-1	TGCAGCGTTGTTGACCAGTGGGGGGGTCCCCAGCATTTT	CSVVDQWGGPQHF